Listed below are T cell receptor beta chains from one sample, sequenced in a study of Graves' ophthalmopathy and Graves' hyperthyroidism. TCRdb called the multiplex PCR reads again in MiXCR, with one record for every CDR3 protein. The table lists more than 300,000 distinct CDR3 sequences, about 16% of them singletons. The sample was peripheral blood. The receptors originated from a woman aged 18-29 years with stable Graves' hyperthyroidism. CDR3s include the opening cysteine and the closing phenylalanine or tryptophan. D genes are given only for firm matches. Only part of the rows carry a size: once, few, many, or a class if the clone is expanded.

v_gene	j_gene	abundance	d_gene	CDR3nt	CDR3aa
TRBV20-1	TRBJ1-5	-	-	TGCAGTGCTAGAGATAACGGCCCTTCTAGGCTCAATCAGCCCCAGCATTTT	CSARDNGPSRLNQPQHF
TRBV10-3	TRBJ2-5	-	-	TGTGCCATCAGTGTTAGCGAGACCCAGTACTTC	CAISVSETQYF
TRBV4-1	TRBJ2-4	few	-	TGCGCCAGCAGCCAAGGAGCGGTAGAGGCCAAAAACATTCAGTACTTC	CASSQGAVEAKNIQYF
TRBV6-1	TRBJ2-2	many	TRBD1	TGTGCCAGCAGTATTGGGACAGGGCTCACCGGGGAGCTGTTTTTT	CASSIGTGLTGELFF
TRBV4-1	TRBJ1-5	many	-	TGCGCCAGCAGCCAAGAGGGACAAGGGGATGAGCCCCAGCATTTT	CASSQEGQGDEPQHF
TRBV12-3/TRBV12-4	TRBJ1-2	many	-	TGTGCCAGCAGTTTTGGCGGCTATGGCTACACCTTC	CASSFGGYGYTF
TRBV27	TRBJ1-1	many	-	TGTGCCAGCAGTACTGGGGAGGTGGGTGAAGCTTTCTTT	CASSTGEVGEAFF
TRBV5-1	TRBJ2-7	many	-	TGCGCCAGCAGCTTGGGCGGGGCCCACGAGCAGTACTTC	CASSLGGAHEQYF
TRBV29-1	TRBJ1-1	-	-	TGCAGCGTTTATACAGGTAGGGGAAGCGCTGAAGCTTTCTTT	CSVYTGRGSAEAFF
TRBV6-1	TRBJ1-5	many	-	TGTGCCAGCAGTCGGGCGAACGGGATACAGCCCCAGCATTTT	CASSRANGIQPQHF
TRBV20-1	TRBJ2-7	many	-	TGCAGTGCTAGTAGGATCTCCTACGAGCAGTACTTC	CSASRISYEQYF
TRBV28	TRBJ2-6	-	TRBD2	TGTGCCAGCAGTCCGTTACTAGCGGGGGCTGGGGCCAACGTCCTGACTTTC	CASSPLLAGAGANVLTF
TRBV3-1	TRBJ2-5	few	-	TGTGCCAGCAGCCAACGGTCTATCTGGGGGGTCAGGGAGACCCAGTACTTC	CASSQRSIWGVRETQYF
TRBV12-3/TRBV12-4	TRBJ2-2	many	TRBD1	TGTGCCAGTGTAAGGACAGGGGGCGCCGGGGAGCTGTTTTTT	CASVRTGGAGELFF
TRBV11-1	TRBJ2-2	few	TRBD2	TGTGCCAGCAGCTTTGGGCTAGCGGGGGGGCCCAACGGGGAGCTGTTTTTT	CASSFGLAGGPNGELFF
TRBV20-1	TRBJ1-3	many	-	TGCAGTGCGCCGACACGACCTGGAAACACCATATATTTT	CSAPTRPGNTIYF
TRBV6-1	TRBJ1-2	many	TRBD1	TGTGCCAGCAGCCCAGGGGACAGCCAAGGAGGCTACACCTTC	CASSPGDSQGGYTF
TRBV2	TRBJ1-5	many	-	TGTGCCATCCGAGGGGGGTTCAGTGGTCAGCCCCAGCATTTT	CAIRGGFSGQPQHF
TRBV6-5	TRBJ1-1	-	-	TGTGCCAGCAGTTTACCCGGGACTTTGAACACTGAAGCTTTCTTT	CASSLPGTLNTEAFF
TRBV6-5	TRBJ2-7	many	-	TGTGCCAGCAGCTACGACAGGTCCTACGAGCAGTACTTC	CASSYDRSYEQYF
TRBV5-1	TRBJ2-7	few	-	TGCGCCAGCAGCCCACGGGCCTACGAGCAGTACTTC	CASSPRAYEQYF
TRBV18	TRBJ1-2	-	TRBD1	TGTGCCAGCTCACCTGGGACAGTGGAGAGTGGCTACACCTTC	CASSPGTVESGYTF
TRBV11-2	TRBJ2-7	-	TRBD2	TGTGCCAGCTCCGCCCGGCCGGGGGGGTCTTGGGAGCAGTACTTC	CASSARPGGSWEQYF
TRBV4-1	TRBJ2-2	many	-	TGCGCCAGCAGCCAAGAAGCAGGGAGCACCGGGGAGCTGTTTTTT	CASSQEAGSTGELFF
TRBV12-3/TRBV12-4	TRBJ2-7	many	-	TGTGCCAGCAGCCGAAACCTACAGACAGGATTGGGCCTCGAGCAGTACTTC	CASSRNLQTGLGLEQYF
TRBV19	TRBJ2-5	many	-	TGTGCCAGTAGTATCACTAGGGGAGAGACCCAGTACTTC	CASSITRGETQYF
TRBV6-5	TRBJ1-1	many	-	TGTGCCAGCAGTCACCCGGGAGTCACTGAAGCTTTCTTT	CASSHPGVTEAFF
TRBV7-3	TRBJ1-2	many	TRBD1	TGTGCCAGCAGCTTATCTGCAGGGGGCGATGGCTACACCTTC	CASSLSAGGDGYTF
TRBV5-1	TRBJ1-1	many	TRBD1	TGCGCCAGCAGCGCTACAGGGGGGCGGAACACTGAAGCTTTCTTT	CASSATGGRNTEAFF
TRBV11-2	TRBJ1-3	few	-	TGTGCCAGCAGCTTAGATTGGCGGGGTTTCGCCTCTGGAAACACCATATATTTT	CASSLDWRGFASGNTIYF
TRBV19	TRBJ1-1	many	-	TGTGCCAGTAGTATAGCAGGCTACACTGAAGCTTTCTTT	CASSIAGYTEAFF
TRBV19	TRBJ2-2	-	TRBD1	TGTGCCAGTAGAAAGGGACAGGTCACCGGGGAGCTGTTTTTT	CASRKGQVTGELFF
TRBV11-2	TRBJ2-5	many	-	TGTGCCAGCAGCCAATTCCAGGGGAGAGAGACCCAGTACTTC	CASSQFQGRETQYF
TRBV11-3	TRBJ2-7	few	TRBD1	TGTGCCAGCAGCCCCGGGCAGGGGGCCCACTACGAGCAGTACTTC	CASSPGQGAHYEQYF
TRBV12-3/TRBV12-4	TRBJ1-2	-	-	TGTGCCAGCAGTTTCAGACAGATCGATGGCTACACCTTC	CASSFRQIDGYTF
TRBV25-1	TRBJ1-6	-	-	TGTGCCAGCAGTGTCCTGGCCCTTTATAATTCACCCCTCCACTTT	CASSVLALYNSPLHF
TRBV12-3/TRBV12-4	TRBJ1-2	many	TRBD1	TGTGCCAGCAGTTTAGCCGGAGGACAGGGAGGTGGCTACACCTTC	CASSLAGGQGGGYTF
TRBV18	TRBJ1-3	few	-	TGTGCCAGCTCACCACTGATGGGGCAAAACTCTGGAAACACCATATATTTT	CASSPLMGQNSGNTIYF
TRBV6-1	TRBJ2-7	many	-	TGTGCCAGCAGTAAGGACGGACCCTCCTACGAGCAGTACTTC	CASSKDGPSYEQYF
TRBV12-3/TRBV12-4	TRBJ1-1	many	TRBD1	TGTGCCAGCAGTGACCGGGACAGGGGTTACGAAGCTTTCTTT	CASSDRDRGYEAFF
TRBV29-1	TRBJ2-7	few	-	TGCAGCGTCCGCCGCCGAGGGGCCTACGAGCAGTACTTC	CSVRRRGAYEQYF
TRBV6-5	TRBJ2-5	many	TRBD2	TGTGCCAGCAGTTCCCCGGGACTAGCTGGCCCTATGAATGCAGAGACCCAGTACTTC	CASSSPGLAGPMNAETQYF
TRBV28	TRBJ1-1	many	-	TGTGCCAGCAGCGGGCCAGGGCCCATAGGCGGGGAGGAAGCTTTCTTT	CASSGPGPIGGEEAFF
TRBV19	TRBJ1-2	many	TRBD1	TGTGCCAGTAAGACAGGGGGTTCATATGGCTACACCTTC	CASKTGGSYGYTF
TRBV20-1	TRBJ1-2	-	TRBD1	TGCAGCGCTAGAGTCAGGGGGCGCAGCTATGGCTTCACCTTC	CSARVRGRSYGFTF
TRBV20-1	TRBJ1-5	-	-	TGCAGTGCTAGGGGGGGGGACCAGCCCCAGCATTTT	CSARGGDQPQHF
TRBV6-1	TRBJ2-7	few	-	TGTGCCAGCAGCCCCGCCGGGACGGAATCCTACGAGCAGTACTTC	CASSPAGTESYEQYF
TRBV7-2	TRBJ1-2	few	-	TGTGCCAGCAGCCCCCTCGGAGGGCGGGCTGGCTACACCTTC	CASSPLGGRAGYTF
TRBV11-2	TRBJ1-1	many	-	TGTGCCAGCAGCTTAAGAAAGAACACTGAAGCTTTCTTT	CASSLRKNTEAFF
TRBV7-3	TRBJ1-1	many	-	TGTGCCAGCAGCTTAATGGTGGTAGACACTGAAGCTTTCTTT	CASSLMVVDTEAFF